The clone carrying this TCR beta chain was seen a single time. Its target is unknown. This sample stems from a study of Tregs in tolerant kidney transplant recipients. Background on the study: The nonmyeloablative bone marrow transplants came from related graft donors, with transient mixed chimerism.

The table came from immunoSEQ multiplex PCR; TCRdb's copy has only in-frame clones and leaves some out. Of tens of thousands of clones in the sample, 93% were seen once. General study results and limits: Tregs expanded with activated donor B cells seemed most donor-specific. Donor-specific Treg expansion exceeded global Treg expansion in tolerant patients, suggesting antigen drive.

Unstimulated Tregs (CD4+CD25+CD127-) and CD4+CD25- non-Tregs were sorted from PBMCs. Sequencing used CD4+ T cells from blood, obtained before the transplant. This clonotype originated in a human donor who received a combined kidney and bone marrow transplant.

The CDR3 region is CASSPGGWNTEAFF. CDR3 DNA sequence: TGTGCCAGCTCACCAGGCGGGTGGAACACTGAAGCTTTCTTT. The chain uses TRBV18 and TRBJ1-1; D is unclear. From germline, CDR1 is KGHSH and CDR2 LQKENI. CDR3 length: 14 residues. The V end lost 2 bases, the J end lost 1 base, and 8 bases lay between the germline ends.